These 16 T cell receptor beta chains were all obtained from the same sample, sequenced in a study of radiation and T cells in renal cell carcinoma. The time point was: blood 4 weeks post-SBRT, at nephrectomy. Documented treatment: 15 Gy SBRT to primary tumor, nephrectomy 4 weeks later. Profiling relied on immunoSEQ multiplex PCR, and the TCRdb table lists in-frame clones only, not all of them. The repertoire includes roughly 86,000 clones, over 80% of them detected once, and more than 9% sits in the top ten. Sequencing used blood, obtained from a patient whose treatment included radiotherapy and nephrectomy. The receptors come from a man in his fifties or sixties with renal cell carcinoma.

This clone was observed a few times. The chain is built from TRBV7-3 and TRBJ2-3; TRBD2 agrees at 8 bases. This CDR3 comprises 14 residues. Germline V gene data show CDR1 as SGHTA and CDR2 as FQGTGA. V shed 1 base and J 3 bases; nucleotides not matched to a gene: 0. Here the CDR3 reads CASSLIAGTDTQYF. The CDR3 DNA sequence: TGTGCCAGCAGCTTAATAGCGGGAACAGATACGCAGTATTTT.

The V gene is TRBV6-1, the J gene TRBJ2-7; 7 positions match TRBD1. The CDR3 length is 14 residues. In germline, CDR1 is MNHNS, CDR2 SASEGT. The J segment lost 4 bases and the V segment lost 5 bases, leaving 8 bases of the junction unmatched. CDR3 bases: TGTGCCAGCAGTAACCAGGACAGGAGATACGAGCAGTACTTC. It yields the protein CASSNQDRRYEQYF.

The rearrangement uses TRBV6-6 and TRBJ2-4, with D tentatively TRBD1 or TRBD2 (5 bases each). The V end lost 7 bases, the J end lost 8 bases, and 15 bases lay between the germline ends. This CDR3 region has 13 residues. Germline loops: CDR1 MNHNY, CDR2 SVGAGI (reference sequence). The CDR3 region is CASNRGRTDIQYF. DNA of the CDR3: TGTGCCAGCAACCGGGGCAGAACGGACATTCAGTACTTC.

The chain employs TRBV10-3 and TRBJ1-5; 8 nucleotides line up with TRBD1. The CDR3 loop spans 13 amino acids. V shed 10 bases, J shed 3 bases, and the junction held 5 bases outside the gene matches. Germline CDR1 reads ENHRY; CDR2 reads SYGVKD. CDR3 nucleotide sequence: TGTGCCACGGCAGGGGGCACCAATCAGCCCCAGCATTTT. As protein: CATAGGTNQPQHF.

This CDR3 reads CASSLSLGPSTEAFF. In nucleotides, the CDR3 is TGTGCCAGCAGTTTATCGTTAGGACCGAGCACTGAAGCTTTCTTT. This chain connects TRBV27 to TRBJ1-1; D not certain. CDR1 MNHEY and CDR2 SMNVEV come from the germline V gene (reference sequence). Trimming shortened V by 0 bases and J by 4 bases, and 12 bases separated the two germline ends. This CDR3 has 15 residues.

This clone was detected only once. Mismatch with germline at one junction end may stem from a read error. The V call is TRBV7-7, the J call TRBJ2-5, with D hard to call. This CDR3 region has 13 residues. Germline CDR1 is SSHAT and CDR2 is FNYEAQ (reference sequence). DNA of the CDR3: TGTGCTAGCAGCTTAGGCAACCAAGAGACCCAGTACTTC. It encodes CASSLGNQETQYF.

This rearrangement joins TRBV19 to TRBJ2-5; tentative D call: TRBD2 (5 bases). The germline V gene encodes CDR1 LNHDA and CDR2 SQIVND (reference sequence). The CDR3 runs 14 residues. V shed 3 bases and J shed 7 bases, with 15 bases lying between them. The CDR3 spells CASSIGGRGATQYF. The CDR3 region has the DNA TGTGCCAGTAGTATCGGTGGTCGGGGTGCGACCCAGTACTTC. The full variable domain, completed using reference TRBV19 and TRBJ2-5, is DGGITQSPKYLFRKEGQNVTLSCEQNLNHDAMYWYRQDPGQGLRLIYYSQIVNDFQKGDIAEGYSVSREKKESFPLTVTSAQKNPTAFYLCASSIGGRGATQYFGPGTRLLVL.

The chain carries TRBV5-4 and TRBJ1-4, with D uncertain. Germline lookup yields CDR1 SGHNT and CDR2 YYREEE (reference sequence). This CDR3 spans 16 amino acids. Trimming took 0 bases from V and 4 from J, leaving 13 bases between them. This CDR3 is CASSLDQATINEKLFF. The CDR3 DNA reads as TGTGCCAGCAGCTTGGATCAGGCAACAATTAATGAAAAACTGTTTTTT.

The rearrangement uses TRBV4-2 and TRBJ2-1, with 10 bases fitting TRBD2. Germline V gene sequence: CDR1 LGHNA, CDR2 YNFKEQ. The J segment lost 9 bases and the V segment lost 1 base, leaving 9 bases of the junction unmatched. This CDR3 has 16 residues. CDR3 coding DNA: TGTGCCAGCAGCCAAGCGGGAGCGGGGGGGCCGGGTGAGCAGTTCTTC. Translated, it gives CASSQAGAGGPGEQFF.

V gene TRBV6-6 combines with J gene TRBJ1-2; D not resolved. Trimming took 2 bases from V and 8 from J, leaving 9 bases between them. CDR1 MNHNY and CDR2 SVGAGI come from the germline V gene (reference sequence). This CDR3 comprises 12 residues. The CDR3 nucleotides are TGTGCCAGCAGTTACGTGGGTAGGGGCTACACCTTC. As protein: CASSYVGRGYTF.

This chain links TRBV6-5 with TRBJ2-1; D remains ambiguous. The CDR3 contains 14 residues. The V end was cut by 0 bases, the J end by 6 bases, with 9 bases between. Germline V gene data show CDR1 as MNHEY and CDR2 as SVGAGI. CDR3 sequence reads: CASSYSAVLNEQFF. The CDR3, as DNA: TGTGCCAGCAGTTACTCGGCGGTCCTCAATGAGCAGTTCTTC.

About this clone: The same CDR3 can be traced to other DNA sequences in this sample. The chain recombines TRBV30 with TRBJ1-5; D not resolved. Between the trimmed V and J ends, which lost 0 bases and 4 bases, there was a span of 7 bases. This CDR3 contains 13 residues. The germline V gene encodes CDR1 GTSNPN and CDR2 SVGIG (reference sequence). The CDR3 protein is CAWSVLGNQPQHF. The CDR3 DNA is TGTGCCTGGAGTGTGTTAGGAAATCAGCCCCAGCATTTT.

The J gene is TRBJ2-7, the V gene TRBV5-1, with a weak D call TRBD1 (5 bases). This CDR3 contains 15 residues. The V gene lost 0 bases and the J gene lost 6 bases, with 16 bases spanning the gap. The germline gives CDR1 SGHRS, CDR2 YFSETQ. CDR3 residues: CASSLVPRGISEQYF. In DNA, the CDR3 is TGCGCCAGCAGCTTGGTCCCTAGGGGCATCTCCGAGCAGTACTTC.

The CDR3 bases are TGTGCCAGCAGCTCCTTGGGGGACTACGGATACAATGAGCAGTTCTTC. Protein sequence: CASSSLGDYGYNEQFF. This chain uses TRBV5-4 with TRBJ2-1; the match to TRBD2 covers 7 bases. Trimming at V came to 3 bases and at J to 4 bases, leaving 10 bases not matched to a gene. Germline-derived CDR1 and CDR2 are SGHNT and YYREEE (reference sequence). The CDR3 contains 16 residues.

The chain is built from TRBV5-8 and TRBJ2-5; 12 positions agree with TRBD2. The V gene's germline CDR1 is SGHTS and CDR2 YDEGEE. The CDR3 sequence is 19 residues long. Trimming cost V 4 bases and J 4 bases; bases outside gene matches: 17. Here the CDR3 DNA reads TGTGCCAGCAGCAGCCCGACTTGGACTAGCGGGGTTTCGAGAGAGACCCAGTACTTC. Protein: CASSSPTWTSGVSRETQYF.

V gene TRBV28 combines with J gene TRBJ2-6, with 7 bases that match TRBD1. Germline V lookup: CDR1 MDHEN, CDR2 SYDVKM. J gave up 4 bases and V 5 bases, and 2 bases lay outside the gene matches. CDR3 length equals 14 residues. As DNA, the CDR3 is TGTGCCAGCAGTGACAGGGCCGGGGCCAACGTCCTGACTTTC. Translation gives CASSDRAGANVLTF.